The 5 T cell receptor beta chains below all came from one sample that was sequenced in a study of blood T cell repertoires in COVID-19. Some clones are missing from TCRdb's copy, which holds only in-frame ones; the method was immunoSEQ multiplex PCR. In the table there are about 200,000 clones, 94% of which are singletons. The sequencing input was peripheral blood. Receptor source: a young man with COVID-19, enrolled during active disease.

This sequence joins TRBV7-9 and TRBJ1-3; 7 bases line up with TRBD1. Germline V CDR1 and CDR2: SEHNR, FQNEAQ (reference sequence). The CDR3 covers 13 residues. The V gene end was trimmed by 3 bases and the J gene end by 4 bases; junction bases not matched to a gene: 0. The CDR3 here is CASSLDRGNTIYF. The CDR3 nucleotides are TGTGCCAGCAGCTTGGACAGGGGAAACACCATATATTTT.

The V call is TRBV18, the J call TRBJ2-7, with TRBD1 matching 12 bases. Germline values: CDR1 KGHSH, CDR2 LQKENI. This CDR3 contains 15 residues. Losses at the gene ends were 3 bases for V and 4 bases for J; bases not matched to a gene: 4. This chain's CDR3 is CASSPGTGGSYEQYF. In DNA, the CDR3 is TGTGCCAGCTCACCCGGGACAGGGGGCTCGTACGAGCAGTACTTC.

The J gene is TRBJ1-6, the V gene TRBV30, with 7 bases lining up with TRBD1. CDR1 is GTSNPN, CDR2 SVGIG, per germline (reference sequence). Trimming took 1 base from V and 8 from J; bases not matched to a gene: 2. The CDR3 is made up of 13 amino acids. CDR3 DNA sequence: TGTGCCTGGAGTGCCACAGGGGATTCACCCCTCCACTTT. It is translated as CAWSATGDSPLHF.

The CDR3 region has the DNA TGTGCCAGTAGTTGGACAGGGGGCAGAACTGAAGCTTTCTTT. Translation: CASSWTGGRTEAFF. The V gene is TRBV19, the J gene TRBJ1-1; 11 bases are shared with TRBD1. This CDR3 comprises 14 residues. Trimming took 5 bases from V and 5 from J; bases not matched to a gene: 4. Germline lookup yields CDR1 LNHDA and CDR2 SQIVND (reference sequence).

This chain connects TRBV15 to TRBJ1-1; weak D call: TRBD1 (5 bases). Deletions cut 1 base from V and 12 bases from J, with 12 bases between. Germline CDR1 and CDR2: LNHNV and YYDKDF (reference sequence). This CDR3 comprises 12 residues. CDR3 coding DNA: TGTGCCACCAGCAGAGGCGACAGTAGGACTTTCTTT. Its translation: CATSRGDSRTFF.